Listed below are T cell receptor beta chains from one sample, sequenced in a study of patients and donors after allogeneic stem cell transplantation. TCRdb reprocessed the RT-PCR reads via MiXCR and lists one record per CDR3 protein. The sample lists 410,000 or so distinct CDR3 sequences; more than 15% were seen once. The specimen was blood, either unsorted or a sorted T cell fraction (not recorded which). These receptors originate from a human donor who was either an allogeneic HSCT recipient or a stem cell or donor lymphocyte infusion donor (not recorded which). It is not recorded whose cells these are; they may come from a transplant donor. CDR3s include the opening cysteine and the closing phenylalanine or tryptophan. The order of the fields is J gene, V gene, clone size, D gene, CDR3 protein, CDR3 DNA. The D gene is left open where the match is weak. A row's size may be missing; if present it is once, few, many or a size class.

TRBJ2-7 TRBV27 - TRBD2 CASSFQRGSSYEQYF TGTGCCAGCAGTTTTCAGCGGGGGAGCTCCTACGAGCAGTACTTC
TRBJ1-5 TRBV11-2 - - CASSLDGEGGQPQHF TGTGCCAGCAGCTTAGATGGAGAAGGAGGGCAGCCCCAGCATTTT
TRBJ2-5 TRBV20-1 few TRBD2 CIPLRRGSQETQYF TGCATCCCCCTGAGGCGGGGGTCCCAAGAGACCCAGTACTTC
TRBJ1-1 TRBV7-9 few - CASSYRTVPNTEAFF TGTGCCAGCAGCTACCGGACCGTACCGAACACTGAAGCTTTCTTT
TRBJ2-2 TRBV4-2 few - CASSQDMLVGPGELFF TGTGCCAGCAGCCAAGATATGCTAGTGGGACCCGGGGAGCTGTTTTTT
TRBJ2-7 TRBV9 few - CASSVGSLGLYEQYF TGTGCCAGCAGCGTAGGGTCCCTAGGACTTTACGAGCAGTACTTC
TRBJ2-1 TRBV4-2 few - CASSQEGGRVDEQFF TGTGCCAGCAGCCAAGAGGGGGGGCGGGTCGATGAGCAGTTCTTC
TRBJ2-1 TRBV12-3/TRBV12-4 - - CASSLRGTPNEQFF TGTGCCAGCAGTTTGCGGGGGACACCCAATGAGCAGTTCTTC
TRBJ1-6 TRBV11-1 - - CASSGRSGENSPLHF TGTGCCAGCAGCGGGAGATCAGGGGAGAATTCACCCCTCCACTTT
TRBJ2-1 TRBV3-1 many TRBD2 CASSQEWGLDFRPQQFF TGTGCCAGCAGCCAAGAATGGGGACTAGATTTTCGACCCCAGCAGTTCTTC
TRBJ2-2 TRBV5-5 many TRBD1 CASSFGTGLARELFF TGTGCCAGCAGCTTCGGGACAGGCTTGGCCCGGGAGCTGTTTTTT
TRBJ1-1 TRBV20-1 - - CRGRGWRAFF TGCAGGGGGAGGGGTTGGCGAGCTTTCTTT
TRBJ2-7 TRBV19 few - CASSTAPGRENYEQYF TGTGCCAGTAGTACCGCCCCGGGACGGGAAAACTACGAGCAGTACTTC
TRBJ2-7 TRBV12-3/TRBV12-4 few TRBD1 CASRDSINSYEQYF TGTGCCAGCCGGGACAGCATTAACTCCTACGAGCAGTACTTC
TRBJ2-2 TRBV4-3 many - CASSQAGVGGGELFF TGCGCCAGCAGCCAAGCCGGGGTCGGAGGCGGGGAGCTGTTTTTT
TRBJ1-5 TRBV10-2 - - CASSERLKGTNQPQHF TGCGCCAGCAGTGAAAGGCTCAAGGGGACCAATCAGCCCCAGCATTTT
TRBJ2-5 TRBV27 - TRBD1 CASSENRGRVNQETQYF TGTGCCAGCAGCGAGAACAGGGGCCGCGTTAATCAAGAGACCCAGTACTTC
TRBJ2-7 TRBV19 - - CASSIAGAYEQYF TGTGCCAGTAGTATAGCCGGGGCCTACGAGCAGTACTTC